This T cell receptor (beta chain) was sequenced in a study of T cells in localized non-small cell lung cancer. General study results and limits: Adjacent lung exhibited a median of 57 among the 100 most abundant tumor clones. The study linked higher blood T cell density to longer overall survival.

About this clone itself: What it binds is unknown.

V lost 0 bases to trimming and J lost 5 bases, with 8 bases between them. This CDR3 is built from 14 residues. Germline V gene sequence: CDR1 ENHRY, CDR2 SYGVKD. The table came from immunoSEQ multiplex PCR; TCRdb's copy has only in-frame clones and leaves some out. The sample has about 16,000 clones, about 89% seen once; the top ten hold approximately 3.7%. The sequenced sample was peripheral blood, obtained before any cancer treatment. The rearrangement uses TRBV10-3 and TRBJ2-1, with a weak D call TRBD1 (5 bases). The receptor was isolated from a male donor at least 60 years old with stage II squamous cell lung carcinoma. The CDR3 coding sequence is TGTGCCATCAGTGAGTCGACAGCCAACAATGAGCAGTTCTTC. Protein: CAISESTANNEQFF.